The source of this TCR beta chain is a study of control samples from healthy donors and cancer patients. Clones were read by immunoSEQ multiplex PCR, and TCRdb kept only the in-frame ones, dropping some. The sample has 120,000 to 150,000 clones, 70% to 90% seen once. The CDR3 totals 14 residues. Per the germline V gene, CDR1 is SQVTM and CDR2 is ANQGSEA. V lost 2 bases, J lost 4 bases, and 5 bases stayed unmatched. The TCR originated in a woman under 40 in good health. V is TRBV29-1 and J is TRBJ2-3, with 8 bases aligning to TRBD1. Sample: blood. This CDR3 reads CSVETTGAADTQYF. CDR3 bases: TGCAGCGTTGAAACGACAGGGGCCGCAGATACGCAGTATTTT.